One and the same sample provided the 19 T cell receptor beta chains below, sequenced in a study of beta chain features in type 1 diabetes. Sequenced material consisted of expressed TCRB transcripts (all of the isolated RNA was reverse transcribed). TCRdb's table, derived via immunoSEQ multiplex PCR, lists solely in-frame clones and lacks some. Here the sample spans more than 300,000 clones, around 7.6% being singletons. Sequences were obtained from central memory CD4+ T cells from blood. The receptors originated from a woman aged 18-30 years in good health.

This clone was seen a few times. The J gene is TRBJ2-7, the V gene TRBV7-9; D may be TRBD1 (6 bases). Germline V gives CDR1 SEHNR, CDR2 FQNEAQ (reference sequence). This CDR3 is 15 amino acids long. Trimming shortened V by 1 base and J by 6 bases, and 16 bases separated the two germline ends. The CDR3 loop is CASSLGSVRGREQYF. DNA for the CDR3: TGTGCCAGCAGCTTAGGATCTGTCAGGGGTCGCGAGCAGTACTTC.

This clone was observed a few times. The genes are TRBV5-4 and TRBJ2-1; D is ambiguous. The CDR3 contains 14 residues. Germline V gene data show CDR1 as SGHNT and CDR2 as YYREEE (reference sequence). Trimming took 4 bases from V and 8 from J, leaving 16 bases between them. The CDR3 sequence is CASSTHTKYDEQFF. In DNA form, the CDR3 reads TGTGCCAGCAGCACACACACTAAGTACGATGAGCAGTTCTTC.

This clone was detected ten times or more. V is TRBV7-2 and J is TRBJ2-7; D might be TRBD2 (5 bases). Germline V lookup: CDR1 SGHTA, CDR2 FQGNSA. The CDR3 sequence is 13 residues long. Trimming stripped 4 bases from V and 7 bases from J, with 14 bases between. The CDR3 region is CASSSLFRGEQYF. CDR3 nucleotide sequence: TGTGCCAGCAGCTCCCTTTTTCGAGGGGAGCAGTACTTC.

Ten or more counts support this clone. The CDR3 DNA reads as TGTGCCAGCAGGCCCACTAGCGGGAGAGATGGGACAGATACGCAGTATTTT. Amino acids: CASRPTSGRDGTDTQYF. The J gene is TRBJ2-3, the V gene TRBV7-9; TRBD2 aligns across 11 bases. The germline gives CDR1 SEHNR, CDR2 FQNEAQ (reference sequence). The CDR3 is 17 amino acids. The V segment lost 6 bases and the J segment 3 bases; nucleotides outside the gene matches: 11.

J is TRBJ2-5 and V is TRBV2; weak D call: TRBD2 (5 bases). The J call may be in error: the DNA end matches TRBJ2-7 better. The CDR3 contains 14 residues. CDR1 is SNHLY and CDR2 is FYNNEI in the germline V gene. CDR3 protein: CASSETGSSYEQYF. The CDR3 nucleotides read TGTGCCAGCAGTGAAACGGGGAGCTCCTACGAGCAGTACTTC.

This clone was seen a few times. This rearrangement joins TRBV19 to TRBJ1-1, with TRBD1 matching 12 bases. There are 17 residues in the CDR3. The V gene's germline CDR1 is LNHDA and CDR2 SQIVND (reference sequence). After removal of 7 bases from V and 2 bases from J, the junction contained 11 bases not matched to a gene. The CDR3 here is CASTSLSGTGGNTEAFF. In nucleotides, the CDR3 is TGTGCCAGTACCTCTCTCTCCGGGACAGGGGGCAACACTGAAGCTTTCTTT.

This clone was found a few times. In the same sample, other DNA sequences code for this CDR3. V is TRBV27 and J is TRBJ2-2; D ambiguous. This CDR3 comprises 12 residues. With 1 base removed from V and 3 bases from J, the gap between germline ends came to 0 bases. CDR1 is MNHEY and CDR2 is SMNVEV in the germline V gene (reference sequence). The CDR3 sequence: CASSLYTGELFF. CDR3 DNA: TGTGCCAGCAGTTTATACACCGGGGAGCTGTTTTTT.

The chain uses TRBV28 and TRBJ1-4; possibly TRBD1 for D (5 bases). The germline V gene encodes CDR1 MDHEN and CDR2 SYDVKM. The CDR3 totals 14 residues. Trimming took off 2 bases at V and 4 bases at J, with 8 bases between the two ends. CDR3 DNA sequence: TGTGCCAGCAGTTTACCTCAGGGTAATGAAAAACTGTTTTTT. Translation: CASSLPQGNEKLFF. The whole variable domain, remainder taken from reference TRBV28 and TRBJ1-4, is DVKVTQSSRYLVKRTGEKVFLECVQDMDHENMFWYRQDPGLGLRLIYFSYDVKMKEKGDIPEGYSVSREKKERFSLILESASTNQTSMYLCASSLPQGNEKLFFGSGTQLSVL.

This clone appeared a few times. The V call is TRBV28, the J call TRBJ2-6; D uncertain. The V gene lost 7 bases and the J gene lost 3 bases, with 13 bases spanning the gap. The germline V gene has CDR1 MDHEN and CDR2 SYDVKM. The CDR3 is 15 amino acids. The CDR3 sequence: CASNGRKGGANVLTF. The CDR3 DNA reads as TGTGCCAGCAATGGCAGGAAGGGTGGGGCCAACGTCCTGACTTTC.

This clone was detected ten times or more. The V call is TRBV20-1, the J call TRBJ1-2; the D is unclear. The CDR3 runs 11 residues. From germline, CDR1 is DFQATT and CDR2 SNEGSKA (reference sequence). The CDR3 DNA reads as TGCAGCCGCGGAGAAAACTATGGCTACACCTTC. Protein: CSRGENYGYTF.

This clone turned up a few times. The rearrangement joins TRBV6-6 to TRBJ1-2; 7 positions match TRBD1. The CDR3 runs to 13 residues. From germline, CDR1 is MNHNY and CDR2 SVGAGI (reference sequence). The V gene end was trimmed by 6 bases and the J gene end by 3 bases; junction bases not matched to a gene: 4. Written as DNA, the CDR3 is TGTGCCAGCAGCGGAACAGGGGACTATGGCTACACCTTC. Translated: CASSGTGDYGYTF.

The genes are TRBV6-1 and TRBJ2-1; no clear D. V was pared by 4 bases and J by 8 bases, with 12 bases between. Germline V gene sequence: CDR1 MNHNS, CDR2 SASEGT. This CDR3 contains 13 residues. The CDR3, as DNA: TGTGCCAGCAGTGTGGATGGAGTTCATGAGCAGTTCTTC. Translated: CASSVDGVHEQFF.

A few counts support this clone. The chain has TRBV14 and TRBJ2-5; D ambiguous. CDR3 length equals 14 residues. The germline V and J ends were trimmed by 0 bases and 4 bases, with 9 bases remaining between them. CDR1 and CDR2 (germline): SGHDN, FVKESK. CDR3 protein: CASSQDNVGETQYF. In DNA form, the CDR3 reads TGTGCCAGCAGCCAAGATAACGTAGGAGAGACCCAGTACTTC. Drawing the rest from reference TRBV14 and TRBJ2-5, the complete variable domain is EAGVTQFPSHSVIEKGQTVTLRCDPISGHDNLYWYRRVMGKEIKFLLHFVKESKQDESGMPNNRFLAERTGGTYSTLKVQPAELEDSGVYFCASSQDNVGETQYFGPGTRLLVL.

V is TRBV6-6 and J is TRBJ2-5, with D maybe TRBD1 (7 bases). Trimming took off 6 bases at V and 5 bases at J, with 13 bases between the two ends. From germline, CDR1 is MNHNY and CDR2 SVGAGI (reference sequence). CDR3 size: 13 residues. Here the CDR3 reads CASRRDSLETQYF. The DNA for the CDR3 is TGTGCCAGCAGGCGGGACAGCCTCGAGACCCAGTACTTC.

This clone has more than one count but fewer than ten. V usage is TRBV14 and J usage is TRBJ2-3; no firm D call. Germline CDR1 SGHDN, CDR2 FVKESK. This CDR3 spans 16 amino acids. The V gene lost 0 bases and the J gene lost 2 bases, with 12 bases spanning the gap. The CDR3 DNA follows: TGTGCCAGCAGCCAAGATATATCCAGGTTCACAGATACGCAGTATTTT. Translation: CASSQDISRFTDTQYF.

A few counts support this clone. The rearrangement links TRBV19 to TRBJ1-2, with unresolved D. The germline V gene has CDR1 LNHDA and CDR2 SQIVND (reference sequence). V lost 8 bases, J lost 4 bases, and 17 bases lay in between. The CDR3 consists of 14 residues. This CDR3 is CASVSRVQTYGYTF. CDR3 coding DNA: TGTGCCAGTGTCTCCCGGGTACAGACCTATGGCTACACCTTC.

The J gene is TRBJ2-5, the V gene TRBV28, with 7 positions matching TRBD2. The CDR3 has 17 residues. Germline values: CDR1 MDHEN, CDR2 SYDVKM. J gave up 4 bases and V 3 bases, and 14 bases lay outside the gene matches. The DNA of the CDR3 is TGTGCCAGCAGTTTCCGATCTAGCGGAGGCTCGGGAGAGACCCAGTACTTC. It yields the protein CASSFRSSGGSGETQYF.

There are a few counts of this clone. J is TRBJ2-7 and V is TRBV19; 11 nucleotides line up with TRBD1. The CDR3 runs to 15 residues. From germline, CDR1 is LNHDA and CDR2 SQIVND (reference sequence). J was trimmed by 6 bases and V by 3 bases; bases with no gene match: 7. The CDR3 DNA reads TGTGCCAGTAGTATTACCCGGACAGGGGGCGTCGAGCAGTACTTC. This sequence encodes CASSITRTGGVEQYF.

This clone was counted a few times. One end of the junction is discordant with germline, which a read error may explain. The rearrangement links TRBV6-1 to TRBJ2-5, with D perhaps given as TRBD1 or TRBD2 (5 bases each). The germline gives CDR1 MNHNS, CDR2 SASEGT. The CDR3 extends over 11 amino acids. The CDR3 coding sequence is TGTGCCAGCAGCACCCCTGGGGGACGGCACTTC. Its protein is CASSTPGGRHF.